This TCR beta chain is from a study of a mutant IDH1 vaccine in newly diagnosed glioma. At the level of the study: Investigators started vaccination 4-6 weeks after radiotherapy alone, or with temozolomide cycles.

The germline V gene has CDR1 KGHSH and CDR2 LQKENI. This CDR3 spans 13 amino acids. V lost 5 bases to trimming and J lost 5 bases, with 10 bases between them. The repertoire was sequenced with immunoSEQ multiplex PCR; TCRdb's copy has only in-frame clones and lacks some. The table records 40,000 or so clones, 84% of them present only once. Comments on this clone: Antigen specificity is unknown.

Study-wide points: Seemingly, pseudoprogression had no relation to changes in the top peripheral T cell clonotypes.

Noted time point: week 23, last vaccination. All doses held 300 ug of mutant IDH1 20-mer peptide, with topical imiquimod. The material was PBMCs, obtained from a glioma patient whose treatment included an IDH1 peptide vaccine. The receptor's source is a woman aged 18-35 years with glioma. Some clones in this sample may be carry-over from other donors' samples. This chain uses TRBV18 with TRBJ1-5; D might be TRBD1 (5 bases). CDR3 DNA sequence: TGTGCCAGCTCAGTGACAGACTATCAGCCCCAGCATTTT. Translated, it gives CASSVTDYQPQHF.